This T cell receptor (beta chain) was profiled in a study of cytomegalovirus exposure and HLA in healthy donors. Broader study findings: About 87% or about 30% of the time was how often most TCR beta V segments were productive, according to an earlier analysis. Versus the approximately 700-donor mean, an Asian-associated ancestry cluster reportedly showed fewer N-insertions in a later analysis. Among immune exposure information, only CMV serostatus was available.

CDR3 size: 16 residues. Germline V gene data show CDR1 as MNHEY and CDR2 as SMNVEV (reference sequence). The ends lost 3 bases at V and 1 base at J; junction bases unmatched: 8. Regarding this clone: No antigen is known for it.

The primer mix had 60 Vbeta and 13 Jbeta primers. Sequenced by immunoSEQ multiplex PCR; TCRdb stores in-frame clones only, minus some. Its clone listing holds fewer than 250,000 clones. When sampled, the donors appeared nominally healthy, though they likely had unrecorded immune exposures. V is TRBV27 and J is TRBJ1-1; the match to TRBD1 covers 7 bases. The sequence was obtained from a woman younger than 45 in good health and CMV-seropositive. The sequenced sample was PBMCs. The CDR3 reads CASSFIRQGTNTEAFF. CDR3 in DNA: TGTGCCAGCAGTTTCATCCGACAGGGAACGAACACTGAAGCTTTCTTT.